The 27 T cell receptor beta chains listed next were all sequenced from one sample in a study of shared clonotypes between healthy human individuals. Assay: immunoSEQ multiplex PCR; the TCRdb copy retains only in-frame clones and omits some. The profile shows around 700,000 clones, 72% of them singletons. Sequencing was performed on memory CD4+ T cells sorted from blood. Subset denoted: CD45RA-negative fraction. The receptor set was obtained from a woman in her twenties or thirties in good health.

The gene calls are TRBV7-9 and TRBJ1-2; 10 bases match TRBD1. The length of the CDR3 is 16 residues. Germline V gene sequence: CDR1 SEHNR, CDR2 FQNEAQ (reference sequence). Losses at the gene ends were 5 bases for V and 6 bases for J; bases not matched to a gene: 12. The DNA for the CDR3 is TGTGCCAGCAGCCAGAGACGGACAGGGGGTTTGGATGGCTACACCTTC. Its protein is CASSQRRTGGLDGYTF.

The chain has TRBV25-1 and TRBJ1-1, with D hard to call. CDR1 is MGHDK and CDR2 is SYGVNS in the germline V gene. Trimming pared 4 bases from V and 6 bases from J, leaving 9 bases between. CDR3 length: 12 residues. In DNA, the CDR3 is TGTGCCAGCAGTGTATCGAGGGCTGAAGCTTTCTTT. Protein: CASSVSRAEAFF.

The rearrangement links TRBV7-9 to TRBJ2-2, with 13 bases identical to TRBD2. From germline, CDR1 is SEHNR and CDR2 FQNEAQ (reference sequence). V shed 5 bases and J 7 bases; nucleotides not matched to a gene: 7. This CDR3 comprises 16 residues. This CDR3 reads CASSRGLAGVDGELFF. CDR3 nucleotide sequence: TGTGCCAGCAGCCGAGGACTAGCGGGAGTGGACGGGGAGCTGTTTTTT.

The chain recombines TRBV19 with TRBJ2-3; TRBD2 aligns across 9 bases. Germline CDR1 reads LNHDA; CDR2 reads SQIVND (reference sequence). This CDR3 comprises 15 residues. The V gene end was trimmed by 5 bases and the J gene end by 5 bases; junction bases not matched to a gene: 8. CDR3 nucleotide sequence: TGTGCCAGTAGTCTCGGGCGGGAGGGAATAGATACGCAGTATTTT. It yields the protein CASSLGREGIDTQYF.

CDR3 loop: CASSLSPSGNTIYF. CDR3 sequence (DNA): TGTGCCAGCAGTTTATCACCTTCTGGAAACACCATATATTTT. The chain recombines TRBV28 with TRBJ1-3; no clear D. CDR1 MDHEN and CDR2 SYDVKM come from the germline V gene. V was trimmed by 1 base and J by 1 base, leaving 5 bases between them. The CDR3 is 14 residues long.

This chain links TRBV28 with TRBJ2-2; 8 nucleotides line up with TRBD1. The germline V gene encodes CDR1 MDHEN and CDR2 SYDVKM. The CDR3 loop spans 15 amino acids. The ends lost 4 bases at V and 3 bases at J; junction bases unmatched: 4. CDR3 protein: CASSSGTGYTGELFF. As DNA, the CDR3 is TGTGCCAGCAGTTCGGGGACAGGATACACCGGGGAGCTGTTTTTT.

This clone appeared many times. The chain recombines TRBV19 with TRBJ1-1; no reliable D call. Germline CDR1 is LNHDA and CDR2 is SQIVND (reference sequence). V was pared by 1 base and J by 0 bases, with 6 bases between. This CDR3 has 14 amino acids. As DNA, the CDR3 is TGTGCCAGTAGTATAGGGGTCATGAACACTGAAGCTTTCTTT. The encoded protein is CASSIGVMNTEAFF.

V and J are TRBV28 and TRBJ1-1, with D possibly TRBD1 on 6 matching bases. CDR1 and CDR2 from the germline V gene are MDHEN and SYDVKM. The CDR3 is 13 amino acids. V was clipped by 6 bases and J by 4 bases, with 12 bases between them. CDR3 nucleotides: TGTGCCAGCAGGTGGACAGATCTCACTGAAGCTTTCTTT. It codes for CASRWTDLTEAFF.

The CDR3: CASQRGTGANVLTF. In DNA, the CDR3 is TGTGCCAGTCAAAGGGGCACTGGGGCCAACGTCCTGACTTTC. The V call is TRBV19, the J call TRBJ2-6; weak D call: TRBD1 (5 bases). V was pared by 8 bases and J by 2 bases, with 10 bases between. This CDR3 is built from 14 residues. CDR1 and CDR2 from the germline V gene are LNHDA and SQIVND (reference sequence).

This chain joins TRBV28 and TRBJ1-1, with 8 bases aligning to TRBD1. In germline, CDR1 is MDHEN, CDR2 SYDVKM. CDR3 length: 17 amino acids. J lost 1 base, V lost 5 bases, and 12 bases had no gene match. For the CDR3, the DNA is TGTGCCAGCAGTGACCGGGACAGGTACGTGCCGAACACTGAAGCTTTCTTT. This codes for CASSDRDRYVPNTEAFF. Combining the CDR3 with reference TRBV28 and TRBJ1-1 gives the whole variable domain DVKVTQSSRYLVKRTGEKVFLECVQDMDHENMFWYRQDPGLGLRLIYFSYDVKMKEKGDIPEGYSVSREKKERFSLILESASTNQTSMYLCASSDRDRYVPNTEAFFGQGTRLTVV.

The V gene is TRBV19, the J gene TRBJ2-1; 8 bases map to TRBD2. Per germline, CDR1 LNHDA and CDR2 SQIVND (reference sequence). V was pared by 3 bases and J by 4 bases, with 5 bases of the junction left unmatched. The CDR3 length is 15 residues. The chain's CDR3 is CASSMGLETYNEQFF. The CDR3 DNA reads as TGTGCCAGTAGTATGGGACTAGAGACTTACAATGAGCAGTTCTTC.

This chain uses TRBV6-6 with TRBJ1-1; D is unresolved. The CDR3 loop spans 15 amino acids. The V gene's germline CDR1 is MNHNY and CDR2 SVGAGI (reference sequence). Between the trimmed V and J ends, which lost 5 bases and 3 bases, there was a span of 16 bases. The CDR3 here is CASSQSSGFDTEAFF. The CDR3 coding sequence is TGTGCCAGCAGTCAGTCATCGGGATTTGACACTGAAGCTTTCTTT.

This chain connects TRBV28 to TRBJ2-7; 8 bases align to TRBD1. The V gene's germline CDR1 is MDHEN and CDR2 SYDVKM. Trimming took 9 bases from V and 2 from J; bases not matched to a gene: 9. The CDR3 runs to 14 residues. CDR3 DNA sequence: TGTGCCAGTACAGTCCGGGACAGGCCCTACGAGCAGTACTTC. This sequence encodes CASTVRDRPYEQYF.

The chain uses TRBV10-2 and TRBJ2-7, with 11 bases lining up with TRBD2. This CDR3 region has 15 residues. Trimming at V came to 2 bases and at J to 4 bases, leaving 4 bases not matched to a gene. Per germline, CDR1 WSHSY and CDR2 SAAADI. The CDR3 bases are TGCGCCAGCAGTGAGGGGACTAGCGGAGGGTACGAGCAGTACTTC. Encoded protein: CASSEGTSGGYEQYF.

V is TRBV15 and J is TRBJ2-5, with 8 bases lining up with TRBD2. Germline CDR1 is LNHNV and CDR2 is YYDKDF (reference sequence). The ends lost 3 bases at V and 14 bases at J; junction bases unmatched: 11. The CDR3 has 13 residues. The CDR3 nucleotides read TGTGCCACCAGCAGTCTCACTAGCGGACCAGTTTACTTC. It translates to CATSSLTSGPVYF.

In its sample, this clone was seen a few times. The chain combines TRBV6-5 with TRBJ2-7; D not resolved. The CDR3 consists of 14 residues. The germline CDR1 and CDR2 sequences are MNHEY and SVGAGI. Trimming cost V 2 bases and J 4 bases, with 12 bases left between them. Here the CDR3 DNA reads TGTGCCAGCAGTTACGGCTTGGTTTTGTACGAGCAGTACTTC. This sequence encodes CASSYGLVLYEQYF.

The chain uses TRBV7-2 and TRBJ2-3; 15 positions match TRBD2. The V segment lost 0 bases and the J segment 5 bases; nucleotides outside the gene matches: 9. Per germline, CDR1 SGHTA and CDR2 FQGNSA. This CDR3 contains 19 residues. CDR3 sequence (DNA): TGTGCCAGCAGCTTAGCTAGGTGGACTAGCGGGAGGGCCTTAGATACGCAGTATTTT. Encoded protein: CASSLARWTSGRALDTQYF.

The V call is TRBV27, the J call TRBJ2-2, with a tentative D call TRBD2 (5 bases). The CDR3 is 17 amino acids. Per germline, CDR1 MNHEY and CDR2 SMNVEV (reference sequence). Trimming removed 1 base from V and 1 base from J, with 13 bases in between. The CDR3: CASSLFPPGMNTGELFF. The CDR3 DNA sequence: TGTGCCAGCAGTTTATTTCCTCCGGGGATGAACACCGGGGAGCTGTTTTTT.

The CDR3 region has the DNA TGCGCCAGCCCACTCTTTAGGGGTTCGGGCACCGGGGAGCTGTTTTTT. This codes for CASPLFRGSGTGELFF. The rearrangement joins TRBV10-1 to TRBJ2-2, with a possible D match to TRBD1 (5 bases). The CDR3 extends over 16 amino acids. V was cut by 8 bases and J by 4 bases, with 20 bases left in between. The germline CDR1 and CDR2 sequences are WNHNN and SYGVQD (reference sequence).

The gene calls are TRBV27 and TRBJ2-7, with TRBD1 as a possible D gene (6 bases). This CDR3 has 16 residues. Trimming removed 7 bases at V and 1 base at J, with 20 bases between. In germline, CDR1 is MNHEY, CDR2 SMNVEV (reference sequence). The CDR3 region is CASTGLGASKSYEQYF. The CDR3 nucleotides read TGTGCCAGCACCGGGCTGGGGGCGAGTAAATCCTACGAGCAGTACTTC.

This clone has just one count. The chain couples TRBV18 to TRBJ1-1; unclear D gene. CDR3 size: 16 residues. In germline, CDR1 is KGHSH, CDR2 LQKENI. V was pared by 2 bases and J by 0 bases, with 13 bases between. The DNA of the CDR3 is TGTGCCAGCTCACCATCATACGCCGACATGAACACTGAAGCTTTCTTT. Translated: CASSPSYADMNTEAFF.

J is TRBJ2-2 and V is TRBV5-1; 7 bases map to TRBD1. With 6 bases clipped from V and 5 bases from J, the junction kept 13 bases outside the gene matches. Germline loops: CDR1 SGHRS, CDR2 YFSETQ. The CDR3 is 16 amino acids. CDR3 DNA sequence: TGCGCCAGCACCCCGGCGTGGGGACAGCAAACCGGGGAGCTGTTTTTT. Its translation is CASTPAWGQQTGELFF.

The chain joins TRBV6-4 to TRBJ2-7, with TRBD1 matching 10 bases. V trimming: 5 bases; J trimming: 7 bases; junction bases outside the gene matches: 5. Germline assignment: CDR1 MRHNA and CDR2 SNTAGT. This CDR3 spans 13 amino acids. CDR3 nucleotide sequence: TGTGCCAGCAGTAAGGACAGGGGGAGGGAGCAGTACTTC. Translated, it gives CASSKDRGREQYF.

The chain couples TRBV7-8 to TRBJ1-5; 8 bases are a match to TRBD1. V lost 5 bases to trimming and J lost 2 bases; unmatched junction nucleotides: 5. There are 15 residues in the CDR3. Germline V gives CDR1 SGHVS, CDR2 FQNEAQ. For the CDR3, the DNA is TGTGCCAGCAGCATTCCAGGGGGCGGCAATCAGCCCCAGCATTTT. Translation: CASSIPGGGNQPQHF.

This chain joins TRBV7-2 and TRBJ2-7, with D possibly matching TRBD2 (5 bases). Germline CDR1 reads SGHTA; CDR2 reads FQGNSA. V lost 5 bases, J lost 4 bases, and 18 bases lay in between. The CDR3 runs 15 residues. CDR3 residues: CASSTRTGRRYEQYF. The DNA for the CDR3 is TGTGCCAGCAGCACTCGGACTGGGAGAAGGTACGAGCAGTACTTC.

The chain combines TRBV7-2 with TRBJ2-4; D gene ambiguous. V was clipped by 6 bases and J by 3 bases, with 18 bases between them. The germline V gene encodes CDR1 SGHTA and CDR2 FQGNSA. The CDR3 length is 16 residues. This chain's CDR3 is CASSTHSGWVKNIQYF. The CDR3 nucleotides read TGTGCCAGCAGTACTCATTCCGGCTGGGTCAAAAACATTCAGTACTTC.

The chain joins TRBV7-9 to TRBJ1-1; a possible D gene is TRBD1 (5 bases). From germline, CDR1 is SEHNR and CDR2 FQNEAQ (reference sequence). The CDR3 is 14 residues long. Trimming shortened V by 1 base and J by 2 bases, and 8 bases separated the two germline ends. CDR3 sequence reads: CASSLETENTEAFF. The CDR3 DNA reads TGTGCCAGCAGCTTAGAGACAGAAAACACTGAAGCTTTCTTT. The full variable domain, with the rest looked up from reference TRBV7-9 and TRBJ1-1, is DTGVSQNPRHKITKRGQNVTFRCDPISEHNRLYWYRQTLGQGPEFLTYFQNEAQLEKSRLLSDRFSAERPKGSFSTLEIQRTEQGDSAMYLCASSLETENTEAFFGQGTRLTVV.